This entry lists 26 T cell receptor beta chains sequenced from one sample in a study of vaccination and CD4 T cells after COVID-19 (dated by TCRdb to 2022 to 2024). In light of the paper, this sample's time point label describes: late sampling 161 to 241 days after vaccination in a few convalescent patients. The treatment or condition label for this specimen denotes: approximately 9-day PBMC culture with coronavirus spike peptide pools or control peptides (ViraFEST assay). These receptors have no identified antigens. Libraries were prepared through PCR. The run used an Illumina iSeq 100. DNA from cultured CD4+ T cells underwent TCR sequencing with the Oncomine TCR Beta short-read assay at the Johns Hopkins FTIC core. TCRdb took the public reads, trimmed them with fastp at Q25, ran MiXCR for clone calling and kept in-frame beta chains. Every entry covers one CDR3 protein and lists the most common genes and DNA from its rows. The sample table records about 16,000 distinct CDR3 sequences; approximately 54% of these occur just once. More than 15% of the sample lies in the top ten.

The sequencing used CD4+ T cells from blood, cultured in vitro, collected about 7 months after SARS-CoV-2 vaccination. All receptors derive from a human donor who had recovered from COVID-19.

This chain connects TRBV10-3 to TRBJ2-6; 7 bases fit TRBD1. Trimming took 5 bases from V and 11 from J; bases not matched to a gene: 6. The CDR3 is 13 residues long. Germline V lookup: CDR1 ENHRY, CDR2 SYGVKD. This chain's CDR3 is CAISRDRAHVLTF. The DNA of the CDR3 is TGTGCCATCAGTCGAGACAGGGCGCACGTCCTGACTTTC.

The chain has TRBV6-1 and TRBJ2-3; D is perhaps TRBD1 or TRBD2 (7 bases each). Germline lookup yields CDR1 MNHNS and CDR2 SASEGT. This CDR3 contains 15 residues. V lost 8 bases and J 10 bases, leaving 25 bases between the germline ends. CDR3 sequence reads: CASVKGGQGDTSQYF. The CDR3 DNA is TGTGCCAGCGTTAAGGGAGGGCAGGGGGACACATCGCAGTATTTT.

The chain is built from TRBV2 and TRBJ1-1; 10 bases are shared with TRBD1. From germline, CDR1 is SNHLY and CDR2 FYNNEI. V gave up 6 bases and J gave up 4 bases; unmatched junction bases: 5. The CDR3 extends over 14 amino acids. CDR3 nucleotides: TGTGCCAGCAGACCTGACAGGGGGCTCACTGAAGCTTTCTTT. Its translation: CASRPDRGLTEAFF.

A note on this clonotype: The CDR3 ends on some other residue instead of the conserved phenylalanine or tryptophan, so this is likely a read error. The chain is built from TRBV6-5 and TRBJ1-6; D is unclear. There are 14 residues in the CDR3. The ends were cut back, 4 bases at V and 2 bases at J, with 6 bases in the middle. Germline-derived CDR1 and CDR2 are MNHEY and SVGAGI. CDR3 bases: TGTGCCAGCAGTTCTGGACCCTATAATTCACCCCTCCACTTG. Translated: CASSSGPYNSPLHL.

This sequence joins TRBV6-1 and TRBJ1-2, with TRBD1 matching 8 bases. V gave up 5 bases and J gave up 2 bases; unmatched junction bases: 4. This CDR3 spans 14 amino acids. Germline assignment: CDR1 MNHNS and CDR2 SASEGT. The CDR3: CASSRTGKNYGYTF. In DNA, the CDR3 is TGTGCCAGCAGTCGGACAGGGAAGAACTATGGCTACACCTTC.

The chain employs TRBV2 and TRBJ2-5; D possibly uses TRBD1 or TRBD2 (6 bases each). The CDR3 length is 15 residues. V was pared by 7 bases and J by 5 bases, with 20 bases between. The germline CDR1 and CDR2 sequences are SNHLY and FYNNEI. The DNA for the CDR3 is TGTGCCAGCATCGACCGGTCGGGGGCGGGGGAGACCCAGTACTTC. Protein product: CASIDRSGAGETQYF.

The chain carries TRBV7-9 and TRBJ2-5, with D tentatively TRBD1 or TRBD2 (6 bases each). Trimming took 3 bases from V and 5 from J, leaving 16 bases between them. Germline V gives CDR1 SEHNR, CDR2 FQNEAQ (reference sequence). The CDR3 is 15 residues long. The chain's CDR3 is CASSFLQGGPETQYF. The CDR3, as DNA: TGTGCCAGCAGCTTCTTACAAGGGGGGCCGGAGACCCAGTACTTC.

The V call is TRBV6-4, the J call TRBJ2-3; 10 nucleotides align to TRBD2. The germline gives CDR1 MRHNA, CDR2 SNTAGT. V gave up 0 bases and J gave up 4 bases; unmatched junction bases: 1. CDR3 size: 15 residues. CDR3 in DNA: TGTGCCAGCAGTGACTCGCTAGCGGGAGCAGATACGCAGTATTTT. It codes for CASSDSLAGADTQYF.

DNA for the CDR3: TGCAGTGCTAGAGATTATGACAGGGGGTGGACTGAAGCTTTCTTT. Its translation: CSARDYDRGWTEAFF. The chain uses TRBV20-1 and TRBJ1-1; 9 nucleotides align to TRBD1. Germline V gene data show CDR1 as DFQATT and CDR2 as SNEGSKA (reference sequence). Trimming took 0 bases from V and 5 from J; bases not matched to a gene: 7. The CDR3 spans 15 residues.

The rearrangement joins TRBV5-1 to TRBJ1-5, with D unresolved. V was shortened by 1 base and J by 7 bases, with 12 bases between the two germline ends. Germline lookup yields CDR1 SGHRS and CDR2 YFSETQ. The CDR3 is made up of 14 amino acids. The CDR3 reads CASSLSGVEQPQHF. CDR3 coding DNA: TGCGCCAGCAGCTTGTCCGGGGTCGAGCAGCCCCAGCATTTT.

This clonotype was seen a few times. This chain links TRBV7-8 with TRBJ2-5, with D maybe TRBD2 (6 bases). The CDR3 runs to 16 residues. In germline, CDR1 is SGHVS, CDR2 FQNEAQ. V lost 4 bases and J 0 bases, leaving 15 bases between the germline ends. The DNA of the CDR3 is TGTGCCAGCAGCTACCTCGGGGGAATGTACCAAGAGACCCAGTACTTC. Amino acids: CASSYLGGMYQETQYF. The entire variable domain, with the rest obtained from reference TRBV7-8 and TRBJ2-5, is as follows: GAGVSQSPRYKVAKRGQDVALRCDPISGHVSLFWYQQALGQGPEFLTYFQNEAQLDKSGLPSDRFFAERPEGSVSTLKIQRTQQEDSAVYLCASSYLGGMYQETQYFGPGTRLLVL.

This clonotype appeared a single time. This chain connects TRBV20-1 to TRBJ1-2; a possible D gene is TRBD1 (5 bases). CDR1 DFQATT and CDR2 SNEGSKA come from the germline V gene (reference sequence). The ends were cut back, 6 bases at V and 6 bases at J, with 14 bases in the middle. This CDR3 region has 12 residues. The CDR3 DNA follows: TGCAGTGCCGTCGCAGGGAGCGATGGCTACACCTTC. This encodes CSAVAGSDGYTF.

The chain has TRBV10-3 and TRBJ2-5, with TRBD2 identical over 9 bases. V dropped 9 bases and J dropped 5; count of bases not matched to a gene: 1. Germline V gene data show CDR1 as ENHRY and CDR2 as SYGVKD. This CDR3 spans 11 amino acids. CDR3: CAISGGETQYF. DNA for the CDR3: TGTGCCATAAGCGGGGGGGAGACCCAGTACTTC.

There are a few counts of this clonotype. V usage is TRBV24-1 and J usage is TRBJ1-1, with 8 positions matching TRBD1. Germline assignment: CDR1 KGHDR and CDR2 SFDVKD. The ends lost 4 bases at V and 4 bases at J; junction bases unmatched: 7. This CDR3 has 15 amino acids. The CDR3: CATSDARQGSTEAFF. The CDR3 coding sequence is TGTGCCACCAGTGACGCGAGACAGGGGAGCACTGAAGCTTTCTTT.

The CDR3 sequence: CASSDVGGIETQYF. The CDR3 DNA reads as TGTGCCAGCAGTGACGTGGGGGGGATTGAGACCCAGTACTTC. V gene TRBV6-1 combines with J gene TRBJ2-5, with 7 bases lining up with TRBD2. The germline CDR1 and CDR2 sequences are MNHNS and SASEGT. The CDR3 length is 14 residues. J lost 5 bases, V lost 3 bases, and 6 bases had no gene match.

This clonotype was observed a few times. The chain uses TRBV6-2 or TRBV6-3 and TRBJ1-5, with no clear D. The CDR3 is made up of 13 amino acids. V lost 8 bases, J lost 3 bases, and 11 bases lay in between. The germline V gene has CDR1 MNHEY and CDR2 SVGEGT. CDR3 amino acids: CASSNSNNQPQHF. Written as DNA, the CDR3 is TGTGCCAGCTCTAATTCGAACAATCAGCCCCAGCATTTT.

The CDR3 nucleotides read TGTGCCAGCTCACCACCGCGGGGGGAGACCCAGTACTTC. Encoded protein: CASSPPRGETQYF. The chain recombines TRBV18 with TRBJ2-5, with TRBD2 identical over 7 bases. J was trimmed by 5 bases and V by 0 bases; bases with no gene match: 0. Germline loops: CDR1 KGHSH, CDR2 LQKENI. This CDR3 contains 13 residues.

V is TRBV5-6 and J is TRBJ2-1, with D unclear. The germline CDR1 and CDR2 sequences are SGHDT and YYEEEE. CDR3 length equals 15 residues. V lost 4 bases, J lost 2 bases, and 13 bases lay in between. The CDR3 bases are TGTGCCAGCAGCCCGCCCCGGGTTACCTACAATGAGCAGTTCTTC. Encoded protein: CASSPPRVTYNEQFF.

This chain connects TRBV20-1 to TRBJ2-1; 11 bases align to TRBD2. Germline V gene lookup returns CDR1 DFQATT and CDR2 SNEGSKA (reference sequence). The CDR3 is 16 amino acids. Trimming at V came to 3 bases and at J to 8 bases, leaving 12 bases not matched to a gene. The CDR3 nucleotides read TGCAGTGCTAGTTTAGGACTAGCGGGTACAGTCGATGAGCAGTTCTTC. Encoded protein: CSASLGLAGTVDEQFF.

This clonotype was found a few times. The V gene is TRBV27, the J gene TRBJ1-5; no definite D call. Trimming left V 5 bases short and J 5 bases short, with 10 bases between. The length of the CDR3 is 13 residues. The germline V gene has CDR1 MNHEY and CDR2 SMNVEV (reference sequence). This chain's CDR3 is CASSPLAHQPQHF. The CDR3 DNA is TGTGCCAGCAGTCCATTGGCCCATCAGCCCCAGCATTTT.

This clonotype is categorized as medium-sized. The chain uses TRBV7-3 and TRBJ1-4, with 9 bases that match TRBD1. Germline CDR1 reads SGHTA; CDR2 reads FQGTGA. CDR3 length: 13 residues. V lost 5 bases and J lost 8; bases outside the gene matches: 3. CDR3 in amino acids: CASSVGQGEKLFF. CDR3 nucleotide sequence: TGTGCCAGCAGCGTCGGACAGGGGGAAAAACTGTTTTTT.

V is TRBV6-5 and J is TRBJ1-6; D ambiguous. The CDR3 is 14 amino acids. Germline V gene sequence: CDR1 MNHEY, CDR2 SVGAGI. Trimming took off 2 bases at V and 12 bases at J, with 14 bases between the two ends. In DNA form, the CDR3 reads TGTGCCAGCAGTTACCGCAGCCCCCTCCAACCCCTCCACTTT. Protein sequence: CASSYRSPLQPLHF.

The chain couples TRBV20-1 to TRBJ2-7; weak D call: TRBD2 (5 bases). From germline, CDR1 is DFQATT and CDR2 SNEGSKA (reference sequence). The CDR3 has 10 amino acids. V shed 6 bases and J shed 6 bases, with 9 bases lying between them. The CDR3 loop is CSAERGEQYF. The CDR3 region has the DNA TGCAGTGCGGAACGGGGCGAGCAGTACTTC.

By sample share, this clonotype is medium-sized. This chain uses TRBV7-9 with TRBJ1-1; 7 nucleotides agree with TRBD1. CDR3 size: 15 residues. Germline V CDR1 and CDR2: SEHNR, FQNEAQ (reference sequence). Trimming removed 6 bases from V and 1 base from J; junction bases left unmatched: 8. The CDR3 reads CASRPREGANTEAFF. Here the CDR3 DNA reads TGTGCCAGCAGACCTAGGGAGGGGGCGAACACTGAAGCTTTCTTT.

This CDR3 reads CASSYSGAYPYEQYF. In DNA form, the CDR3 reads TGTGCCAGCAGTTACTCGGGGGCCTACCCCTACGAGCAGTACTTC. The gene calls are TRBV6-5 and TRBJ2-7; tentatively, D is TRBD1 (6 bases). From germline, CDR1 is MNHEY and CDR2 SVGAGI. CDR3 length: 15 amino acids. V was cut by 0 bases and J by 2 bases, with 11 bases left in between.

This chain joins TRBV7-2 and TRBJ2-3, with 9 positions matching TRBD2. Germline V lookup: CDR1 SGHTA, CDR2 FQGNSA. The CDR3 extends over 13 amino acids. V was clipped by 6 bases and J by 5 bases; unmatched bases: 3. In DNA form, the CDR3 reads TGTGCCAGCAGGCCACTAGCGGGAGATACGCAGTATTTT. Translated: CASRPLAGDTQYF.